This T cell receptor (beta chain) was sequenced for a study of cytomegalovirus exposure and HLA in healthy donors. The CDR3 contains 14 residues. In germline, CDR1 is KGHSH, CDR2 LQKENI. Deletions cut 6 bases from V and 7 bases from J, with 16 bases between. Measured with immunoSEQ multiplex PCR; TCRdb has only the in-frame clones, and not every one. Found here are approximately 160,000 clones, about nine tenths of them singletons; the top ten hold under 4.5%. The chain carries TRBV18 and TRBJ2-1; TRBD2 might be the D (5 bases). Sequencing input: PBMCs. The sequence came from a man aged 18 to 29 in good health and CMV-seropositive. CDR3 in amino acids: CASSPTLGGNEQFF. For the CDR3, the DNA is TGTGCCAGCTCCCCAACACTAGGTGGGAATGAGCAGTTCTTC.